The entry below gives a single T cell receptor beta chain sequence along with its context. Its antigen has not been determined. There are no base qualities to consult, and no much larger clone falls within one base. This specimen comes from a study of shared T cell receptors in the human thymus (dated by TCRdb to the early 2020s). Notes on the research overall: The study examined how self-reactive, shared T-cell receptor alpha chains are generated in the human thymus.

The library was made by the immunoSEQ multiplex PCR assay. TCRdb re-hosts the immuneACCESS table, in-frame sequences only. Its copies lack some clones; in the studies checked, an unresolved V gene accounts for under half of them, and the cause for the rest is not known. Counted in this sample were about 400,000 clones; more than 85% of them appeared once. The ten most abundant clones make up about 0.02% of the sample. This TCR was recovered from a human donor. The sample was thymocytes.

CDR3 region: CASSLVPQGGHEQYF. The DNA sequence follows: TGTGCCAGCAGCTTAGTCCCCCAGGGGGGCCACGAGCAGTACTTC. In this chain, TRBV7-9 is recombined with TRBJ2-7; possibly the D gene is TRBD1, per 7 matching bases. Trimming costs V 1 base and J 5 bases, and their ends lie 15 bases apart. The germline V gene (reference sequence) gives CDR1 as SEHNR and CDR2 as FQNEAQ. From the cysteine through the phenylalanine, the CDR3 covers 15 amino acids. The sequence is cut down to CDR3 DNA, 45 bases in frame from base 1.